The clone carrying this TCR beta chain was seen many times. Its matching antigen is unknown. Original processing methods: For papillary thyroid cancer, a distant-metastasis classifier was constructed from CDR3 differences observed across clinicopathological groups. TCRdb used MiXCR to call clones anew from the PCR reads. TCRdb's processing, not the authors' own work, is the source of the V and J calls. Seen here are tens of thousands of clones, roughly 17% observed once, and the top ten hold roughly 5.6%. Germline-derived CDR1 and CDR2 are MDHEN and SYDVKM. Trimming left V 8 bases short and J 4 bases short, with 18 bases between. The CDR3 contains 15 residues. The source of the sample is a study of metastatic and nonmetastatic thyroid tumors. Across the whole study: Thyroid patients, malignant and benign, had repertoires compared across blood and tumor or nodule tissue. Overall study findings and caveats: When malignant thyroid tumors were compared with benign nodules, TCR beta diversity was reportedly significantly higher in the malignant tumors. This held in both blood and tumor samples.

Among the patients, none had received any treatment before thyroid surgery. Sequencing used blood. This clonotype was sampled from a male donor with papillary thyroid cancer or a benign thyroid nodule (not recorded which). Some clones in this sample may be carry-over from other donors' samples. The genes are TRBV28 and TRBJ1-5; D might be TRBD1 (6 bases). In nucleotides, the CDR3 is TGTGCCAGCGGGGAGGGAAGGGGGGAAAATCAGCCCCAGCATTTT. Translation: CASGEGRGENQPQHF.